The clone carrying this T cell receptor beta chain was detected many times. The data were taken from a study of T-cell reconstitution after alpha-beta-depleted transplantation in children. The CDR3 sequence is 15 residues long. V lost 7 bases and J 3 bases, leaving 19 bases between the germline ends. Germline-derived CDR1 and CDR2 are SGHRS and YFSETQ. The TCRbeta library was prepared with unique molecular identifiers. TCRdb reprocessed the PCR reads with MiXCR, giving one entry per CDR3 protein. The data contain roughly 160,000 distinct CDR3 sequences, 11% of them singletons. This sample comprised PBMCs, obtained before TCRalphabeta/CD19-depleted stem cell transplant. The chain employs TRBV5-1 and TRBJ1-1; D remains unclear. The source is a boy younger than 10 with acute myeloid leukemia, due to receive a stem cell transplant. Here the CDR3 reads CASGRAPGLDTEAFF. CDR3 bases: TGCGCCAGCGGGAGGGCGCCAGGCCTTGACACTGAAGCTTTCTTT.